The clone carrying this T cell receptor (beta chain) has more than one count but fewer than ten. Antigen unknown. The CDR3 covers 11 residues. Deletions cut 5 bases from V and 15 bases from J, with 14 bases between. The germline V gene has CDR1 PRHDT and CDR2 FYEKMQ (reference sequence). TCRdb redid the calling of the 5' RACE reads with MiXCR, one entry per CDR3 protein. This sample has some 390,000 distinct CDR3 sequences, with roughly 6.1% found just once. The record originates from a study of T cells after yellow fever vaccination. Study-level background: Fractions of limited cellularity were prepared by means of SMART-Seq v4 Ultra Low Input. Overall study results and limits: Reappearance after the booster was seen for most primary-vaccination clones, at 95% to 97% CD4 and around 88% CD8.

The source is a man younger than 45 who received the YFV17D yellow fever vaccine. The J gene is TRBJ2-1, the V gene TRBV13; D possibly corresponds to TRBD2 (5 bases). Material: PBMCs, obtained 5 days after the yellow fever booster vaccination. The CDR3 DNA sequence: TGTGCCAGCAGCAAATCCACGGGGAGGTTCTTC. Protein sequence: CASSKSTGRFF.